These T cell receptor beta chains were read from a single sample in a study of naive and memory T cell subsets. TCRdb analysed the UMI-ligation and nested PCR reads with MiXCR anew, one entry per CDR3 protein. The sample shows about 14,000 distinct CDR3 sequences, more than 4% of them seen only once. Sequenced material: skin, taken from a tuberculin skin test site. The receptors come from an adult in good health. Both conserved end residues are part of each CDR3. D genes are given only for firm matches. Size values are once, few and many counts, or a class for expanded clones, and some rows have none.

j_call v_call clone_size d_call cdr3_nt cdr3_aa
TRBJ2-3 TRBV15 many . TGTGCCACCAGCAGAGACACAGATACGCAGTATTTT CATSRDTDTQYF
TRBJ1-1 TRBV27 few . TGTGCCAGCTCTCGAGGGGCCAGGACGAACACTGAAGCTTTCTTT CASSRGARTNTEAFF
TRBJ1-1 TRBV10-3 many . TGTGCCATCAGCGACCGAAAGGGGATGTACACTGAAGCTTTCTTT CAISDRKGMYTEAFF
TRBJ2-1 TRBV7-2 medium-sized TRBD2 TGTGCCAGCAGATTAGGACAGCTAGCGGGGGCAAATGAGCAGTTCTTC CASRLGQLAGANEQFF
TRBJ2-7 TRBV7-2 many TRBD2 TGTGCCAGCAGTCGGACGGGACTAGCGGTCGAGCAGTACTTC CASSRTGLAVEQYF
TRBJ1-2 TRBV12-5 many . TGTGCTAGTGGTTTGGACTCTGGACGGTACTATGGCTACACCTTC CASGLDSGRYYGYTF
TRBJ1-6 TRBV20-1 many . TGCAGTGCTAAACAAGTGGAGGTGGGGGATTCACCCCTCCACTTT CSAKQVEVGDSPLHF
TRBJ2-7 TRBV20-1 many . TGCAGTGCCCGGTGGGGGCCCGCTTCCTACGAGCAGTACTTC CSARWGPASYEQYF
TRBJ2-7 TRBV6-2/TRBV6-3 medium-sized . TGTGCCAGCAGCCGACCACAGACCTACGAGCAGTACTTC CASSRPQTYEQYF
TRBJ2-5 TRBV6-1 many . TGTGCCAGCGTTTGGGCAGCCAAAAATGTTCAAGAGACCCAGTACTTC CASVWAAKNVQETQYF
TRBJ2-3 TRBV4-3 many TRBD2 TGCGCCAGCAGCCAAGAAGGACTAGTTAGTAATACGCAGTATTTT CASSQEGLVSNTQYF
TRBJ2-7 TRBV11-1 many . TGTGCCAGTGGGCCACCAAGGGACGAGCAGTACTTC CASGPPRDEQYF
TRBJ2-5 TRBV2 medium-sized . TGTGCCAGCAGTGAAGCGAGCCTACCGACAGAGACCCAGTACTTC CASSEASLPTETQYF
TRBJ2-5 TRBV2 many . TGTGCCAGCAGTGCGGAAGTAAGGGGCGACAAGAAAGAGACCCAGTACTTC CASSAEVRGDKKETQYF
TRBJ2-7 TRBV11-1 many TRBD1 TGTGCCAGCAGCTCCAGGGGACAGGGAGACGAGCAGTACTTC CASSSRGQGDEQYF
TRBJ1-2 TRBV19 many TRBD1 TGTGCCAGTAGCATAGGACAGGCGGGAATCTATGGCTACACCTTC CASSIGQAGIYGYTF
TRBJ2-7 TRBV6-2/TRBV6-3 many TRBD1 TGTGCCAGCAGTTACTCCTTCGAACAGGGGGTTTCCTACGAGCAGTACTTC CASSYSFEQGVSYEQYF
TRBJ2-7 TRBV30 medium-sized . TGTGCCTGGTCTCATTTCCCCTACGAGCAGTACTTC CAWSHFPYEQYF
TRBJ1-1 TRBV28 many TRBD1 TGTGCCAGCAGTTTACCGACAGGGCGGAACACTGAAGCTTTCTTT CASSLPTGRNTEAFF
TRBJ2-5 TRBV2 many . TGTGCCAGCAGTGTCACAGGGATTCGAGAGACCCAGTACTTC CASSVTGIRETQYF
TRBJ2-5 TRBV6-5 many . TGTGCCAGCAGTTCGGCAGGGGGGTACCAAGAGACCCAGTACTTC CASSSAGGYQETQYF
TRBJ1-6 TRBV20-1 medium-sized . TGCAGTGCTAGAGAACCCTATTTCAGCTCCTATAATTCACCCCTCCACTTT CSAREPYFSSYNSPLHF
TRBJ2-1 TRBV29-1 medium-sized TRBD1 TGCAGCGTTGCCCTGGGACAGGGTGACAATGAGCAGTTCTTC CSVALGQGDNEQFF
TRBJ2-4 TRBV20-1 medium-sized . TGCAGTGCTGCGAGGGAGGTAGCCAAAAACATTCAGTACTTC CSAAREVAKNIQYF
TRBJ2-5 TRBV12-3/TRBV12-4 many TRBD1 TGTGCCAGCAGCTCGGACAGGGCAGAGACCCAGTACTTC CASSSDRAETQYF
TRBJ2-1 TRBV7-3 . . TGTGCCAGCAGCGGGGGGGCAGGGAAGTTCTTC CASSGGAGKFF
TRBJ2-2 TRBV9 many . TGTGCCAGCAGCGTAGCTCTGTCCGGGGAGCTGTTTTTT CASSVALSGELFF
TRBJ2-3 TRBV6-1 many . TGTGCCAGCAGTGAGCTAGCCCCGATAAGCACAGATACGCAGTATTTT CASSELAPISTDTQYF
TRBJ1-6 TRBV15 many TRBD1 TGTGCCACCAGCGTAATGACAGGGTCGACACCCCTCCACTTT CATSVMTGSTPLHF
TRBJ1-5 TRBV18 many . TGTGCCAGCTCACCAGGACGGGTCAATCAGCCCCAGCATTTT CASSPGRVNQPQHF
TRBJ2-7 TRBV4-2 many . TGTGCCAGCAGCCAAGATCCGGGACGTCTCCGCGAGCAGTACTTC CASSQDPGRLREQYF
TRBJ1-5 TRBV5-6 medium-sized TRBD1 TGTGCCAGCAGCGTACAGGGGGCCTATCAGCCCCAGCATTTT CASSVQGAYQPQHF
TRBJ1-1 TRBV4-3 many . TGCGCCAGCAGCCGGATCCTGACAGGCAACACTGAAGCTTTCTTT CASSRILTGNTEAFF
TRBJ1-1 TRBV4-1 many . TGCGCCAGCAGCCCGGGGCAGGGGCGCACTGAAGCTTTCTTT CASSPGQGRTEAFF
TRBJ1-2 TRBV4-3 few . TGCGCCAGCAGTACTGGCGGGGGGTCGCATGGCTACACCTTC CASSTGGGSHGYTF
TRBJ1-2 TRBV12-3/TRBV12-4 . . TGTGCCAGCAGTTCTAAACGGAACTATGGCTACACCTTC CASSSKRNYGYTF
TRBJ1-6 TRBV12-3/TRBV12-4 many . TGTGCCAGCAGCTCAAGGCTTGGCTCCTATAATTCACCCCTCCACTTT CASSSRLGSYNSPLHF
TRBJ2-1 TRBV7-3 many . TGTGCCAGCAGCTTAACGGGCAATGAGCAGTTCTTC CASSLTGNEQFF
TRBJ2-1 TRBV7-2 many TRBD2 TGTGCCAGCAGCCCAACCCTACTAGCGGGGAGGAGATACAATGAGCAGTTCTTC CASSPTLLAGRRYNEQFF
TRBJ1-5 TRBV5-5 many . TGTGCCAGCAGCCCCTTGTTTGGGCAGCCCCAGCATTTT CASSPLFGQPQHF
TRBJ1-5 TRBV6-2/TRBV6-3 many . TGTGCCAGCAGTTACAGTAGCAATCAGCCCCAGCATTTT CASSYSSNQPQHF
TRBJ1-4 TRBV4-1 medium-sized . TGCGCCAGCAGCCAATCAACTAATGAAAAACTGTTTTTT CASSQSTNEKLFF
TRBJ2-3 TRBV20-1 many . TGCAGTGCTAGAGACCTAAGACCAGACAGCCGCGGTACGCAGTATTTT CSARDLRPDSRGTQYF
TRBJ1-3 TRBV7-2 many TRBD1 TGTGCCAGCAGCTTAGCGTTAATGGGACAGGGGGCTTTGGAAGGAAACACCATATATTTT CASSLALMGQGALEGNTIYF
TRBJ2-5 TRBV13 many . TGTGCCAGCAGCTTTTCCGCCGCCGGCCAAGAGACCCAGTACTTC CASSFSAAGQETQYF
TRBJ2-7 TRBV29-1 medium-sized . TGCAGCGCCAACGGAGGGACCTACGAGCAGTACTTC CSANGGTYEQYF
TRBJ2-3 TRBV6-5 many . TGTGCCAGCAGGCTCGGGGGCCCAGATACGCAGTATTTT CASRLGGPDTQYF
TRBJ2-7 TRBV4-1 many . TGCGCCAGCAGCCAAGATGGAGTTGTGGGGCGCGAGCAGTACTTC CASSQDGVVGREQYF
TRBJ1-2 TRBV7-2 many . TGTGCCAGCAGCTTAACAGGGTTCGCTAACTATGGCTACACCTTC CASSLTGFANYGYTF
TRBJ2-5 TRBV27 many . TGTGCCAGCAGTTTATCGAGAGTCCAAGAGACCCAGTACTTC CASSLSRVQETQYF